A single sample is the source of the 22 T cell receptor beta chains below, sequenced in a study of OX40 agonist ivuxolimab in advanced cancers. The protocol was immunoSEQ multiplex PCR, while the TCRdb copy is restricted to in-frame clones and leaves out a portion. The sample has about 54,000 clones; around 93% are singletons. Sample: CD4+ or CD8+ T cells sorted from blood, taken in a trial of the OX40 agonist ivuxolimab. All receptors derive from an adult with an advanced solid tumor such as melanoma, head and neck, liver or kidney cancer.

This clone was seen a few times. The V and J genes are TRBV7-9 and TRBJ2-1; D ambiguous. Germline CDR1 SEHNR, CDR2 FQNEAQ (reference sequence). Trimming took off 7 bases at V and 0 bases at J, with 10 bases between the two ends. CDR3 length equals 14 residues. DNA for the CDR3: TGTGCCAGCACCCCCGCCATCTCCTACAATGAGCAGTTCTTC. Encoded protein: CASTPAISYNEQFF. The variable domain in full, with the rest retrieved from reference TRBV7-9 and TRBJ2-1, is DTGVSQNPRHKITKRGQNVTFRCDPISEHNRLYWYRQTLGQGPEFLTYFQNEAQLEKSRLLSDRFSAERPKGSFSTLEIQRTEQGDSAMYLCASTPAISYNEQFFGPGTRLTVL.

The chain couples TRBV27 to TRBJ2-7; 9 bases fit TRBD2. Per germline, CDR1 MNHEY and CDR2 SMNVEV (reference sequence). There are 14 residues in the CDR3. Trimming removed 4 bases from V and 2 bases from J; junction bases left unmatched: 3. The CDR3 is CASSSGTSTYEQYF. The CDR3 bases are TGTGCCAGCAGTTCCGGGACTAGCACCTACGAGCAGTACTTC.

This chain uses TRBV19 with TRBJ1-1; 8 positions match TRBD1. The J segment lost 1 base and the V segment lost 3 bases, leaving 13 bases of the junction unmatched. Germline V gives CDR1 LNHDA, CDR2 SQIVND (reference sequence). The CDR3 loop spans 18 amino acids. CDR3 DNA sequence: TGTGCCAGTAGTATCATGCCGGGGCGAGGACAGGGGAACACTGAAGCTTTCTTT. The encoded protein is CASSIMPGRGQGNTEAFF.

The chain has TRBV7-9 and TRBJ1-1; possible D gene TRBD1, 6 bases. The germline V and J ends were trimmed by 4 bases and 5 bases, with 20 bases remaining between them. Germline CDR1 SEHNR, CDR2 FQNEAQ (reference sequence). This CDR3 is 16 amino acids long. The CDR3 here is CASSSSDRPRGTEAFF. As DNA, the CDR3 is TGTGCCAGCAGCTCCTCTGACCGACCGAGGGGGACTGAAGCTTTCTTT.

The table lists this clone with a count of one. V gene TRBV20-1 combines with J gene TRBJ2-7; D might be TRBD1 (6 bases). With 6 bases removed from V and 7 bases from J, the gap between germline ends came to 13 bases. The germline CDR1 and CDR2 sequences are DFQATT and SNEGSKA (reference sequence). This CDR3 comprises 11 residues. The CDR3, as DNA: TGCAGTGCACACAAGGGGGATGAGCAGTACTTC. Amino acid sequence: CSAHKGDEQYF.

The CDR3 loop reads CASSQELVETQYF. Written as DNA, the CDR3 is TGCGCCAGCAGCCAAGAGTTGGTGGAGACCCAGTACTTC. This chain uses TRBV4-3 with TRBJ2-5; D ambiguous. CDR1 LGHNA and CDR2 YSLEER come from the germline V gene. The CDR3 sequence is 13 residues long. V lost 0 bases, J lost 5 bases, and 7 bases lay in between.

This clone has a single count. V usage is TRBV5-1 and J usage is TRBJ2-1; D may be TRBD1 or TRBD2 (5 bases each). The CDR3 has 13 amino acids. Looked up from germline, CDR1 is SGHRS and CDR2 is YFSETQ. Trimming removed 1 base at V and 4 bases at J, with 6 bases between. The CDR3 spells CASSLWGYNEQFF. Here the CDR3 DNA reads TGCGCCAGCAGCTTGTGGGGGTACAATGAGCAGTTCTTC.

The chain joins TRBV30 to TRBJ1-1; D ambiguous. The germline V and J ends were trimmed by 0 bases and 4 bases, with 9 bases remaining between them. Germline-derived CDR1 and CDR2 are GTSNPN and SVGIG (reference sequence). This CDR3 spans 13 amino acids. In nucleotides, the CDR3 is TGTGCCTGGAGTGTACGGGTGGGCACTGAAGCTTTCTTT. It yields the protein CAWSVRVGTEAFF.

CDR3 residues: CATRLAGSSYNEQFF. CDR3 DNA sequence: TGTGCCACCCGTTTAGCGGGGAGCTCCTACAATGAGCAGTTCTTC. This chain joins TRBV19 and TRBJ2-1; 8 bases are shared with TRBD2. There are 15 residues in the CDR3. Germline CDR1 LNHDA, CDR2 SQIVND (reference sequence). V was pared by 10 bases and J by 0 bases, with 8 bases of the junction left unmatched.

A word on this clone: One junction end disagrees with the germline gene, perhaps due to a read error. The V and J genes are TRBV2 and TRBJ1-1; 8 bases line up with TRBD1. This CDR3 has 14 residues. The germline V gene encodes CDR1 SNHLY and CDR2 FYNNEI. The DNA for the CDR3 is TGTGCCAGCAGGGAAGGGACAGGACTTGCCGAAGCTTTCTTT. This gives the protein CASREGTGLAEAFF.

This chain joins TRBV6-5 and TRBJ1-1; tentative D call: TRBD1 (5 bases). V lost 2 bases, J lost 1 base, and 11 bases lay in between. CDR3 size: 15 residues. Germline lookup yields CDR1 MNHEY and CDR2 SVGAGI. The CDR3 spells CASSYTGGWNTEAFF. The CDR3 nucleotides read TGTGCCAGCAGTTACACAGGTGGATGGAACACTGAAGCTTTCTTT.

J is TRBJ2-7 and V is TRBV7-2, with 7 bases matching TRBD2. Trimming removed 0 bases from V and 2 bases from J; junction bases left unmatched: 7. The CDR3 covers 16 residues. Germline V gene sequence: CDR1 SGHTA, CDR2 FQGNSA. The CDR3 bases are TGTGCCAGCAGCTTAGCGGGCGGGAGCATCGCCTACGAGCAGTACTTC. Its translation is CASSLAGGSIAYEQYF.

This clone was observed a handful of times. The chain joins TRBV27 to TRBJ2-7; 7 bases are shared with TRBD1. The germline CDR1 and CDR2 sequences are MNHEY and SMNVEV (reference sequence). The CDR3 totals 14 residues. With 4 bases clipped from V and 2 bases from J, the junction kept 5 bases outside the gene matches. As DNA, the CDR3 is TGTGCCAGCAGTTCCTACAGGGGAACCTACGAGCAGTACTTC. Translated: CASSSYRGTYEQYF.

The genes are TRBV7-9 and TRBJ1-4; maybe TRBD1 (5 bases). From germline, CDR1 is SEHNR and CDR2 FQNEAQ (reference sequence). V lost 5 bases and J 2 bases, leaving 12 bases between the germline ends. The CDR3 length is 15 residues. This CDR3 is CASSPSGTTNEKLFF. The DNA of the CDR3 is TGTGCCAGCAGCCCGTCGGGGACGACTAATGAAAAACTGTTTTTT.

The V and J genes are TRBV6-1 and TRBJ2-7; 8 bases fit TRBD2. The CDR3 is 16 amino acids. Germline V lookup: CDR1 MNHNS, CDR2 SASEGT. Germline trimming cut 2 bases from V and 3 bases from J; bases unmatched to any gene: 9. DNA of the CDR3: TGTGCCAGCAGTGAACCTATGGTAGCGGGAAACTACGAGCAGTACTTC. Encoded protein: CASSEPMVAGNYEQYF.

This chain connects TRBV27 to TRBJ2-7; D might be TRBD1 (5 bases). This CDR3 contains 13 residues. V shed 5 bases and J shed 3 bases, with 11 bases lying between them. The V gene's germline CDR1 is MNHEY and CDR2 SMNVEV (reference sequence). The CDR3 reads CASSIGAHYEQYF. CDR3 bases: TGTGCCAGCAGTATAGGGGCCCACTACGAGCAGTACTTC.

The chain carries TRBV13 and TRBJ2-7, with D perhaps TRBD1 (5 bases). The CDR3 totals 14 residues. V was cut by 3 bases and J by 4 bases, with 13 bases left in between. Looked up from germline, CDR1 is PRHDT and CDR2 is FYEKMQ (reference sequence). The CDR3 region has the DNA TGTGCCAGCAGCTTTTTGGACATCTCATACGAGCAGTACTTC. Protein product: CASSFLDISYEQYF.

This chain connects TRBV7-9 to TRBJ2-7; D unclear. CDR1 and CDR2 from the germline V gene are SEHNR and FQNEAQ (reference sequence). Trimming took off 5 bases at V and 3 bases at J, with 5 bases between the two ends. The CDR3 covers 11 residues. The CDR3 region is CASSPYYEQYF. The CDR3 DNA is TGTGCCAGCAGCCCATACTACGAGCAGTACTTC.

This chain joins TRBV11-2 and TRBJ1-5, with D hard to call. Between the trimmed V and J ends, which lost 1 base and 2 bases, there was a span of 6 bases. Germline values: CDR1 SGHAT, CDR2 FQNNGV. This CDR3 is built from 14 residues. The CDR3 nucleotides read TGTGCCAGCAGCTTAGGGACCCGCAATCAGCCCCAGCATTTT. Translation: CASSLGTRNQPQHF.

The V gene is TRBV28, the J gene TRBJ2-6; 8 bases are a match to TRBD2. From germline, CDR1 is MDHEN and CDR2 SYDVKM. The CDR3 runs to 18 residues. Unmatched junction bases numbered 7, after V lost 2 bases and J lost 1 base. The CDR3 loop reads CASSLGSGGPSGANVLTF. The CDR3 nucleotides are TGTGCCAGCAGTTTAGGGTCGGGAGGGCCGTCTGGGGCCAACGTCCTGACTTTC.

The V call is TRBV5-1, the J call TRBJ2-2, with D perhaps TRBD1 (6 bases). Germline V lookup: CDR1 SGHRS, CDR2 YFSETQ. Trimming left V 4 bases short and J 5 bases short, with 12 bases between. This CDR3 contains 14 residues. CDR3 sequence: CASSGQTGTGELFF. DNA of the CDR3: TGCGCCAGCAGCGGACAAACAGGGACCGGGGAGCTGTTTTTT.

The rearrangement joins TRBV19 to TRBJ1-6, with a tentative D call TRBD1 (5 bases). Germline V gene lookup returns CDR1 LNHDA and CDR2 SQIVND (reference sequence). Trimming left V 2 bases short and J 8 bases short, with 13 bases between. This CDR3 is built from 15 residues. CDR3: CASSILWVGDSPLHF. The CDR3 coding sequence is TGTGCCAGTAGTATATTATGGGTGGGGGATTCACCCCTCCACTTT.